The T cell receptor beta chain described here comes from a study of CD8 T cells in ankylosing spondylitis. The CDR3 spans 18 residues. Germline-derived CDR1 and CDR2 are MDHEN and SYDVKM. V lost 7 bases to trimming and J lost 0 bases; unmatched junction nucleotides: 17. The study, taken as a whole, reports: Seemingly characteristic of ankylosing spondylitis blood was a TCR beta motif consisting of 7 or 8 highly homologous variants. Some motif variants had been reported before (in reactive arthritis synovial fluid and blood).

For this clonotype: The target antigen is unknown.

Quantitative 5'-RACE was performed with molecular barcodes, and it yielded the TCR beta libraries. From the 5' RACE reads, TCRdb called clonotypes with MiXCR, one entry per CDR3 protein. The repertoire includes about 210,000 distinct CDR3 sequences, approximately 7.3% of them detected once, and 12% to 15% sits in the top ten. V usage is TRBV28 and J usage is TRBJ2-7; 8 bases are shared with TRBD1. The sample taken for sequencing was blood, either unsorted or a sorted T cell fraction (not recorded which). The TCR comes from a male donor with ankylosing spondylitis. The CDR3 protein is CASNPARGLPRSSYEQYF. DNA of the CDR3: TGTGCCAGCAACCCAGCCAGGGGGCTACCTAGGAGCTCCTACGAGCAGTACTTC.